These 9 T cell receptor beta chains share one sample of origin, sequenced in a study of T cell repertoires in cytomegalovirus infection. Their antigens are not known. TCRdb processed the reads anew with MiXCR; each CDR3 protein has one entry. Here the sample spans around 100,000 distinct CDR3 sequences, about 33% being singletons. This material consisted of CD8+ T cells from cultured PBMCs, taken from culture after CMV antigen stimulation. The receptors here all came from a human donor in good health (CMV status not recorded). Some clones in this sample may be carry-over from other donors' samples.

This clonotype was picked up a small number of times. The CDR3 DNA follows: TGTGCCAGCAGACGTAGCGGGGGGGCCTTAGAGACCCAGTACTTC. This translates into CASRRSGGALETQYF. V is TRBV6-6 and J is TRBJ2-5, with TRBD2 matching over 11 bases. The CDR3 is made up of 15 amino acids. Germline V lookup: CDR1 MNHNY, CDR2 SVGAGI (reference sequence). The V segment lost 6 bases and the J segment 4 bases; nucleotides outside the gene matches: 7.

This clonotype came up a few times. The chain uses TRBV6-6 and TRBJ2-7, with 7 nucleotides matching TRBD1. The CDR3 covers 17 residues. The J segment lost 2 bases and the V segment lost 2 bases, leaving 12 bases of the junction unmatched. Looked up from germline, CDR1 is MNHNY and CDR2 is SVGAGI (reference sequence). CDR3 nucleotide sequence: TGTGCCAGCAGTTACCGGAATCAAAACAGGGGAACCTACGAGCAGTACTTC. This translates into CASSYRNQNRGTYEQYF.

J is TRBJ2-1 and V is TRBV27, with 13 bases matching TRBD2. The V segment lost 3 bases and the J segment 0 bases; nucleotides outside the gene matches: 11. CDR3 length: 20 residues. From germline, CDR1 is MNHEY and CDR2 SMNVEV (reference sequence). The CDR3 reads CASSFRLTSGGTFSYNEQFF. The CDR3 DNA reads as TGTGCCAGCAGTTTTCGGTTGACTAGCGGGGGGACTTTCTCCTACAATGAGCAGTTCTTC.

This clonotype was seen a few times. CDR3 residues: CASSYSGGGYNEQFF. CDR3 bases: TGTGCCAGCAGTTACTCGGGGGGGGGCTACAATGAGCAGTTCTTC. The chain recombines TRBV6-5 with TRBJ2-1, with TRBD2 identical over 7 bases. The CDR3 consists of 15 residues. V dropped 0 bases and J dropped 3; count of bases not matched to a gene: 2. CDR1 is MNHEY, CDR2 SVGAGI, per germline.

This chain uses TRBV7-9 with TRBJ1-5, with 8 nucleotides matching TRBD1. V trimming: 1 base; J trimming: 2 bases; junction bases outside the gene matches: 7. The CDR3 length is 17 residues. CDR1 is SEHNR and CDR2 is FQNEAQ in the germline V gene (reference sequence). The CDR3 sequence: CASSLEPGGPGNQPQHF. Written as DNA, the CDR3 is TGTGCCAGCAGCTTAGAACCAGGGGGCCCGGGCAATCAGCCCCAGCATTTT.

This chain connects TRBV12-3 or TRBV12-4 to TRBJ1-1; a possible D gene is TRBD1 (6 bases). This CDR3 has 13 amino acids. Trimming cost V 6 bases and J 5 bases, with 13 bases left between them. CDR3 sequence reads: CASSYTGWTEAFF. For the CDR3, the DNA is TGTGCCAGCAGCTATACAGGGTGGACTGAAGCTTTCTTT.

This chain joins TRBV7-3 and TRBJ2-2; 11 bases line up with TRBD2. Per the germline V gene, CDR1 is SGHTA and CDR2 is FQGTGA. CDR3 size: 16 residues. J was trimmed by 7 bases and V by 0 bases; bases with no gene match: 4. DNA of the CDR3: TGTGCCAGCAGCTTAACGACTAGCGGGGAACACGGGGAGCTGTTTTTT. Encoded protein: CASSLTTSGEHGELFF.

This clonotype was seen repeatedly, ten times or more. The chain carries TRBV7-9 and TRBJ2-5; the D gene is possibly TRBD1 (6 bases). This CDR3 is 17 amino acids long. The V gene lost 5 bases and the J gene lost 1 base, with 20 bases spanning the gap. Germline-derived CDR1 and CDR2 are SEHNR and FQNEAQ (reference sequence). The CDR3 is CASSHPRTDSFQETQYF. CDR3 sequence (DNA): TGTGCCAGCAGCCACCCCCGGACAGATAGCTTCCAAGAGACCCAGTACTTC. The complete variable domain, with remaining parts taken from reference TRBV7-9 and TRBJ2-5, reads DTGVSQNPRHKITKRGQNVTFRCDPISEHNRLYWYRQTLGQGPEFLTYFQNEAQLEKSRLLSDRFSAERPKGSFSTLEIQRTEQGDSAMYLCASSHPRTDSFQETQYFGPGTRLLVL.

The chain couples TRBV7-2 to TRBJ2-2; 11 bases fit TRBD2. Germline V CDR1 and CDR2: SGHTA, FQGNSA. Trimming at V came to 1 base and at J to 4 bases, leaving 2 bases not matched to a gene. This CDR3 comprises 16 residues. The CDR3 protein is CASSLVSGGATGELFF. The DNA for the CDR3 is TGTGCCAGCAGCTTAGTTAGCGGGGGGGCCACCGGGGAGCTGTTTTTT.